These 14 T cell receptor beta chains came from one sample sequenced in a study of T cell responses to AZD1222 COVID-19 vaccine listed by TCRdb under 2021. The library was produced with the immunoSEQ multiplex PCR assay. Held by TCRdb, this immuneACCESS table contains in-frame sequences only and omits some clones. Under half of the omission traces to an unresolved V gene where checked; the cause of the rest is unknown. The sample yields roughly 150,000 clones; about 92% were counted once. About 9% of the sample goes to the ten largest clones. Interpreted using the paper, the time point label stands for: baseline before first vaccination. Sequenced here: peripheral blood, sampled on day 0 of AZD1222 vaccination. These receptors all come from an adult in good health.

The chain joins TRBV19 to TRBJ1-5; 7 bases line up with TRBD1. Germline CDR1 LNHDA, CDR2 SQIVND (reference sequence). Germline trimming cut 5 bases from V and 6 bases from J; bases unmatched to any gene: 10. There are 15 residues in the CDR3. The CDR3 coding sequence is TGTGCCAGTAGTGTAGGGGGAGGGGGCGTTCAGCCCCAGCATTTT. It specifies CASSVGGGGVQPQHF.

The chain has TRBV11-3 and TRBJ2-1; unclear D gene. The germline V gene encodes CDR1 SGHNT and CDR2 YENEEA. V lost 5 bases and J lost 3, with 14 bases in between. The CDR3 consists of 15 residues. This CDR3 is CASSPGWSFYNEQFF. The CDR3 DNA follows: TGTGCCAGCAGCCCCGGGTGGAGTTTCTACAATGAGCAGTTCTTC.

This sequence joins TRBV11-3 and TRBJ1-1, with 9 nucleotides matching TRBD1. Germline V gives CDR1 SGHNT, CDR2 YENEEA. After removal of 6 bases from V and 3 bases from J, the junction contained 5 bases not matched to a gene. The length of the CDR3 is 14 residues. The CDR3 region is CASSRRDRDTEAFF. CDR3 coding DNA: TGTGCCAGCAGTCGAAGGGACAGGGACACTGAAGCTTTCTTT.

The chain has TRBV7-9 and TRBJ1-5; D gene unclear. CDR3 length equals 14 residues. Germline V gives CDR1 SEHNR, CDR2 FQNEAQ (reference sequence). Trimming left V 0 bases short and J 4 bases short, with 7 bases between. CDR3 nucleotide sequence: TGTGCCAGCAGCTTAGCAGGGTGGAATCAGCCCCAGCATTTT. Translation gives CASSLAGWNQPQHF. The variable domain in full, completed from reference TRBV7-9 and TRBJ1-5, reads DTGVSQNPRHKITKRGQNVTFRCDPISEHNRLYWYRQTLGQGPEFLTYFQNEAQLEKSRLLSDRFSAERPKGSFSTLEIQRTEQGDSAMYLCASSLAGWNQPQHFGDGTRLSIL.

The chain has TRBV10-3 and TRBJ1-5; D is undetermined. The length of the CDR3 is 14 residues. V gave up 8 bases and J gave up 1 base, with 12 bases separating them. The germline CDR1 and CDR2 sequences are ENHRY and SYGVKD. CDR3 sequence (DNA): TGTGCCATCCGGAAGGGTGAGAGCAATCAGCCCCAGCATTTT. This translates into CAIRKGESNQPQHF.

The gene calls are TRBV28 and TRBJ1-1, with D tentatively TRBD1 (5 bases). Germline lookup yields CDR1 MDHEN and CDR2 SYDVKM. This CDR3 contains 12 residues. With 5 bases removed from V and 11 bases from J, the gap between germline ends came to 15 bases. CDR3 region: CASSPQGYRAFF. The CDR3 region has the DNA TGTGCCAGCAGTCCTCAGGGATATCGGGCTTTCTTT.

The chain is built from TRBV2 and TRBJ1-1, with a tentative D call TRBD1 (6 bases). The CDR3 extends over 16 amino acids. Germline CDR1 and CDR2: SNHLY and FYNNEI. Trimming cost V 7 bases and J 2 bases, with 20 bases left between them. The CDR3 sequence is CASKGEWGRGNTEAFF. The CDR3 DNA reads TGTGCCAGCAAGGGGGAATGGGGTCGGGGAAACACTGAAGCTTTCTTT.

The rearrangement uses TRBV7-2 and TRBJ1-6; D is unresolved. Trimming removed 5 bases from V and 5 bases from J, with 4 bases in between. The CDR3 has 12 residues. CDR1 SGHTA and CDR2 FQGNSA come from the germline V gene. CDR3 region: CASSINNSPLHF. CDR3 nucleotide sequence: TGTGCCAGCAGCATTAATAATTCACCCCTCCACTTT.

This rearrangement joins TRBV3-1 (or the pseudogene TRBV3-2) to TRBJ2-5; 8 nucleotides align to TRBD2. V was clipped by 1 base and J by 6 bases; unmatched bases: 4. The CDR3 is 14 residues long. From germline, CDR1 is LGHDT and CDR2 YNNKEL (reference sequence). In nucleotides, the CDR3 is TGTGCCAGCAGCCAAGCAAGCGGGGGAAAGACCCAGTACTTC. Translating it yields CASSQASGGKTQYF.

In DNA form, the CDR3 reads TGTGCCAGCCGAGAACGGCCACAAGAGACCCAGTACTTC. Translating gives CASRERPQETQYF. This rearrangement joins TRBV7-2 to TRBJ2-5; D is uncertain. CDR3 length equals 13 residues. From germline, CDR1 is SGHTA and CDR2 FQGNSA. V was cut by 8 bases and J by 2 bases, with 12 bases left in between.

The rearrangement links TRBV2 to TRBJ2-5; 14 bases are a match to TRBD2. The germline V gene encodes CDR1 SNHLY and CDR2 FYNNEI. The CDR3 has 16 amino acids. The V gene end was trimmed by 7 bases and the J gene end by 4 bases; junction bases not matched to a gene: 8. CDR3 amino acids: CASTTRGLAGGETQYF. DNA for the CDR3: TGTGCCAGCACCACCAGAGGACTAGCGGGAGGAGAGACCCAGTACTTC.

The V call is TRBV7-2, the J call TRBJ1-2; D is unresolved. V was cut by 3 bases and J by 5 bases, with 13 bases left in between. The CDR3 spans 14 residues. Germline CDR1 reads SGHTA; CDR2 reads FQGNSA. Here the CDR3 DNA reads TGTGCCAGCAGCTTGGGCTGGTTGGGGTATGGCTACACCTTC. It codes for CASSLGWLGYGYTF.

This clone was observed a single time. In DNA, the CDR3 is TGTGCCACCAGCAGGAGGGACTCCAGATACGGAAACACCATATATTTT. This translates into CATSRRDSRYGNTIYF. The chain is built from TRBV15 and TRBJ1-3; TRBD1 is a possible D gene (5 bases). The CDR3 is 16 residues long. CDR1 is LNHNV, CDR2 YYDKDF, per germline (reference sequence). Trimming pared 3 bases from V and 4 bases from J, leaving 16 bases between.

For the CDR3, the DNA is TGTGCCAGCAGCGAGGAGTCTGGAAACACCATATATTTT. This encodes CASSEESGNTIYF. The J gene is TRBJ1-3, the V gene TRBV11-3; D unclear. Trimming left V 5 bases short and J 1 base short, with 6 bases between. Germline V gene data show CDR1 as SGHNT and CDR2 as YENEEA. The CDR3 is 13 amino acids.